The clone carrying this TCR beta chain was detected only a few times. MiXCR, run by TCRdb on the 5' RACE reads, gives a single entry per CDR3 protein. The sample has 1.5 million to 2 million distinct CDR3 sequences, 32% seen once. This sample was included in a study of identical twins. The sample comprised cord blood. This sequence was found in a newborn girl in good health.

DNA of the CDR3: TGCAGTGCTAGAGAGTATCAAACCTCAGGCCAGTACTTC. Its protein is CSAREYQTSGQYF. The chain has TRBV20-1 and TRBJ2-7, with no clear D. There are 13 residues in the CDR3. The germline V and J ends were trimmed by 0 bases and 10 bases, with 16 bases remaining between them. The V gene's germline CDR1 is DFQATT and CDR2 SNEGSKA (reference sequence).